This T cell receptor (beta chain) was observed in a study of blood T cell repertoires in COVID-19. About the study: The study drew acute and convalescent COVID-19 samples from the United States, Italy and Spain. PBMCs, B-cell-depleted T cells, or T cells provided the cDNA or gDNA that made up the material.

The V gene end was trimmed by 7 bases and the J gene end by 10 bases; junction bases not matched to a gene: 10. This CDR3 has 12 amino acids. Germline loops: CDR1 GTSNPN, CDR2 SVGIG (reference sequence). In the original processing: Quantification of nucleated cells was approximated via reference gene primer amplification. Only in-frame clones appear in the TCRdb table, and some are missing; sequencing was by immunoSEQ multiplex PCR. Clonal size and the V and J genes are those of that table, whereas D and trimming came from the DNA. The sample lists about 68,000 clones, around nine tenths occurring once. Enrolled during active infection, Seattle patients were then followed longitudinally.

The receptor was derived from a middle-aged man with COVID-19, enrolled during active disease. This chain joins TRBV30 and TRBJ2-1; 7 nucleotides match TRBD1. Sample: peripheral blood. The DNA for the CDR3 is TGTGCCTACGGACAGGCTGGCGGGGAGCAGTTCTTC. Amino acids: CAYGQAGGEQFF.